The T cell receptor beta chain under discussion was sequenced for a study of early T cells in non-severe SARS-CoV-2 infection. Across the study: Chains stayed unpaired after sequencing of bulk RNA from unsorted whole blood. Study conclusions and caveats: CD4 and private specificities were missed by VDJdb matching, which favored anti-spike CD8 responses.

This clonotype was observed a few times. Its cognate antigen is unknown. Individual cDNA molecules were tagged with unique molecular identifiers. TCRdb independently ran MiXCR on the 5' RACE reads; one entry per CDR3 protein. Seen here are about 83,000 distinct CDR3 sequences, about 13% observed once, and the top ten hold approximately 1.5%. Trimming pared 4 bases from V and 6 bases from J, leaving 7 bases between. CDR3 length: 11 amino acids. The sequenced material came from whole blood. This rearrangement joins TRBV12-3 or TRBV12-4 to TRBJ2-7; D remains ambiguous. The clonotype was recovered from an adult who was a healthcare worker with PCR-confirmed SARS-CoV-2 infection or an uninfected control (not recorded which). The CDR3 reads CASSSKTEQYF. CDR3 coding DNA: TGTGCCAGCAGTTCCAAGACCGAGCAGTACTTC.